This T cell receptor (beta chain) was obtained from a study of response to subunit inactivated influenza vaccine. Study conclusions and caveats: Only a handful of new T cells, the authors suggested, are recruited with each seasonal influenza vaccination.

A single record per CDR3 protein comes from TCRdb applying MiXCR to the RT-PCR reads. The table includes hundreds of thousands of distinct CDR3 sequences, 15% to 20% detected once. In the case of this clonotype: As yet, its antigen is unknown.

The CDR3 is 14 residues long. V was clipped by 11 bases and J by 10 bases; unmatched bases: 17. Germline values: CDR1 MDHEN, CDR2 SYDVKM. This sequence joins TRBV28 and TRBJ2-5, with 9 positions matching TRBD1. Sample: PBMCs from blood, taken more than 4 days after vaccination. The sequence came from a man aged 50 to 60 who received an inactivated influenza vaccine. The CDR3 DNA reads TGTGCCTCCAGGACAGGGGAGTTCCCAGGGGACCAGTACTTC. Its protein product is CASRTGEFPGDQYF.